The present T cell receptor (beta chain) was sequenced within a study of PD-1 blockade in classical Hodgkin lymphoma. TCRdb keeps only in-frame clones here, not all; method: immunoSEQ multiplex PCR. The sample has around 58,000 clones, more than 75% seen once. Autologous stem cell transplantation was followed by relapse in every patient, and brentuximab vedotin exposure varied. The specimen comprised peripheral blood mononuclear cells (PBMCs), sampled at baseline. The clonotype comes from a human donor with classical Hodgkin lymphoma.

The CDR3 sequence: CASSFRTENTEAFF. For the CDR3, the DNA is TGTGCCAGCAGCTTCCGGACGGAGAACACTGAAGCTTTCTTT. V usage is TRBV7-2 and J usage is TRBJ1-1; D ambiguous. V lost 3 bases, J lost 1 base, and 9 bases lay in between. The CDR3 has 14 residues. Germline assignment: CDR1 SGHTA and CDR2 FQGNSA.